Following are 29 T cell receptor beta chains from one sample sequenced in a study of T cell repertoires in cytomegalovirus infection. TCRdb re-called the reads through MiXCR, storing one row per CDR3 protein. The repertoire holds about 260,000 distinct CDR3 sequences, with 9.1% as singletons. Specimen: PBMCs. The receptor set was obtained from a human donor in good health (CMV status not recorded). Some clones in this sample may be carry-over from other donors' samples.

This clonotype was seen many times. The chain has TRBV10-3 and TRBJ2-7, with D unclear. From germline, CDR1 is ENHRY and CDR2 SYGVKD. V was pared by 4 bases and J by 2 bases, with 6 bases between. The CDR3 is 12 amino acids. CDR3 residues: CAISGTAYEQYF. CDR3 DNA sequence: TGTGCCATCAGTGGAACAGCCTACGAGCAGTACTTC.

This chain connects TRBV5-6 to TRBJ1-1, with 8 bases identical to TRBD1. This CDR3 has 15 amino acids. The germline V gene encodes CDR1 SGHDT and CDR2 YYEEEE. The J segment lost 4 bases and the V segment lost 2 bases, leaving 7 bases of the junction unmatched. Written as DNA, the CDR3 is TGTGCCAGCAGCTTACCTACAGGGGGGATCACTGAAGCTTTCTTT. Its translation: CASSLPTGGITEAFF.

This clonotype has a count of ten or more. This chain connects TRBV7-2 to TRBJ2-1, with 11 bases fitting TRBD2. CDR3 length equals 17 residues. The germline V gene encodes CDR1 SGHTA and CDR2 FQGNSA. J gave up 7 bases and V 5 bases, and 13 bases lay outside the gene matches. Here the CDR3 reads CASSPGGLAGGQNEQFF. In DNA form, the CDR3 reads TGTGCCAGCAGCCCCGGGGGGTTAGCGGGGGGGCAGAATGAGCAGTTCTTC. The variable domain in full, completed from reference TRBV7-2 and TRBJ2-1, reads GAGVSQSPSNKVTEKGKDVELRCDPISGHTALYWYRQSLGQGLEFLIYFQGNSAPDKSGLPSDRFSAERTGGSVSTLTIQRTQQEDSAVYLCASSPGGLAGGQNEQFFGPGTRLTVL.

This clonotype was picked up a small number of times. V and J are TRBV7-9 and TRBJ1-1, with 8 bases identical to TRBD1. V lost 2 bases and J lost 4; bases outside the gene matches: 6. CDR1 SEHNR and CDR2 FQNEAQ come from the germline V gene (reference sequence). CDR3 length: 15 amino acids. This CDR3 is CASSLRPGGSTEAFF. The CDR3 nucleotides are TGTGCCAGCAGCTTAAGGCCAGGGGGCTCCACTGAAGCTTTCTTT. The full variable domain, completed using reference TRBV7-9 and TRBJ1-1, is DTGVSQNPRHKITKRGQNVTFRCDPISEHNRLYWYRQTLGQGPEFLTYFQNEAQLEKSRLLSDRFSAERPKGSFSTLEIQRTEQGDSAMYLCASSLRPGGSTEAFFGQGTRLTVV.

This clonotype has ten or more counts. V is TRBV7-2 and J is TRBJ1-6; TRBD1 agrees at 9 bases. Germline V gene lookup returns CDR1 SGHTA and CDR2 FQGNSA. This CDR3 spans 16 amino acids. V lost 5 bases, J lost 6 bases, and 8 bases stayed unmatched. CDR3 protein: CASSPPRDRANSPLHF. The CDR3 DNA is TGTGCCAGCAGCCCCCCCCGGGACAGGGCTAATTCACCCCTCCACTTT.

The chain carries TRBV28 and TRBJ1-6, with 7 positions matching TRBD1. The germline V gene encodes CDR1 MDHEN and CDR2 SYDVKM. The CDR3 is 14 amino acids. V shed 6 bases and J 6 bases; nucleotides not matched to a gene: 5. Here the CDR3 DNA reads TGTGCCAGCAGCCCGGACAGGATTAATTCACCCCTCCACTTT. This translates into CASSPDRINSPLHF.

Ten or more counts support this clonotype. The V gene is TRBV7-2, the J gene TRBJ1-2; 7 bases fit TRBD1. The CDR3 is 15 residues long. Germline trimming cut 4 bases from V and 0 bases from J; bases unmatched to any gene: 5. Germline CDR1 reads SGHTA; CDR2 reads FQGNSA. The CDR3 DNA follows: TGTGCCAGCAGCTCTTACAGGGGAACTAACTATGGCTACACCTTC. Protein product: CASSSYRGTNYGYTF.

This clonotype has at least ten counts. This chain connects TRBV7-2 to TRBJ2-3, with TRBD2 identical over 10 bases. Germline CDR1 and CDR2: SGHTA and FQGNSA. The CDR3 runs 15 residues. Trimming removed 6 bases from V and 4 bases from J; junction bases left unmatched: 7. Here the CDR3 reads CASRFAAGGADTQYF. CDR3 nucleotide sequence: TGTGCCAGCAGATTCGCAGCGGGAGGGGCAGATACGCAGTATTTT.

At least ten counts were recorded for this clonotype. The chain carries TRBV7-2 and TRBJ1-3; no clear D. The CDR3 is 17 amino acids. Germline V gene sequence: CDR1 SGHTA, CDR2 FQGNSA. Trimming removed 0 bases at V and 3 bases at J, with 15 bases between. The CDR3 spells CASSLALRVPIGNTIYF. Written as DNA, the CDR3 is TGTGCCAGCAGCTTAGCCCTCCGGGTCCCGATTGGAAACACCATATATTTT. The variable domain in full, with the rest retrieved from reference TRBV7-2 and TRBJ1-3, is GAGVSQSPSNKVTEKGKDVELRCDPISGHTALYWYRQSLGQGLEFLIYFQGNSAPDKSGLPSDRFSAERTGGSVSTLTIQRTQQEDSAVYLCASSLALRVPIGNTIYFGEGSWLTVV.

There are many counts of this clonotype. The chain links TRBV28 to TRBJ1-5; 8 bases are a match to TRBD1. The V and J ends lost 7 bases and 7 bases, in that order; junction bases with no gene match: 12. Germline assignment: CDR1 MDHEN and CDR2 SYDVKM. The CDR3 is made up of 15 amino acids. This chain's CDR3 is CASTLGTGGRQPQHF. The DNA of the CDR3 is TGTGCCAGCACCCTCGGGACAGGCGGCAGGCAGCCCCAGCATTTT.

This clonotype appeared many times. The rearrangement uses TRBV7-9 and TRBJ2-4, with TRBD1 matching over 10 bases. The CDR3 runs to 19 residues. J was trimmed by 1 base and V by 2 bases; bases with no gene match: 11. From germline, CDR1 is SEHNR and CDR2 FQNEAQ (reference sequence). The CDR3, as DNA: TGTGCCAGCAGCTTACCCGGGACAGGGGAGAGGGGGGCCAAAAACATTCAGTACTTC. Protein sequence: CASSLPGTGERGAKNIQYF.

Ten or more counts support this clonotype. The chain uses TRBV7-2 and TRBJ2-7; TRBD2 agrees at 13 bases. Germline CDR1 and CDR2: SGHTA and FQGNSA. The V gene end was trimmed by 5 bases and the J gene end by 6 bases; junction bases not matched to a gene: 10. There are 16 residues in the CDR3. The CDR3 reads CASSPRTSGSFVEQYF. The CDR3 bases are TGTGCCAGCAGCCCACGGACTAGCGGGAGTTTCGTCGAGCAGTACTTC.

This clonotype was recorded many times. This CDR3 reads CASSGYTNEKLFF. CDR3 nucleotide sequence: TGTGCCAGCAGTGGGTACACTAATGAAAAACTGTTTTTT. The chain carries TRBV12-3 or TRBV12-4 and TRBJ1-4; D unresolved. The CDR3 contains 13 residues. Trimming shortened V by 5 bases and J by 2 bases, and 6 bases separated the two germline ends.

This clonotype was counted a few times. This chain uses TRBV20-1 with TRBJ2-7; TRBD2 matches 7 bases. Germline loops: CDR1 DFQATT, CDR2 SNEGSKA (reference sequence). V shed 2 bases and J 2 bases; nucleotides not matched to a gene: 9. The CDR3 spans 15 residues. The CDR3 loop is CSARQTGTITYEQYF. CDR3 nucleotide sequence: TGCAGTGCTAGACAAACCGGGACTATCACCTACGAGCAGTACTTC.

The chain combines TRBV7-8 with TRBJ2-7; D is possibly TRBD1 or TRBD2 (5 bases each). Per germline, CDR1 SGHVS and CDR2 FQNEAQ. The CDR3 loop spans 14 amino acids. Trimming removed 4 bases from V and 1 base from J, with 11 bases in between. The CDR3 DNA follows: TGTGCCAGCAGCTCCCGGGGCAATTCCTACGAGCAGTACTTC. Protein sequence: CASSSRGNSYEQYF.

CDR3 sequence (DNA): TGTGCCAGCAGCTTAACCGGGCAGGGGCGCTACGAGCAGTACTTC. This sequence encodes CASSLTGQGRYEQYF. The gene calls are TRBV7-3 and TRBJ2-7, with D maybe TRBD1 (6 bases). CDR1 and CDR2 (germline): SGHTA, FQGTGA. The CDR3 loop spans 15 amino acids. V was cut by 0 bases and J by 3 bases, with 12 bases left in between.

This clonotype was counted at least ten times. The chain's CDR3 is CASSPKGTGNTDTQYF. The CDR3 nucleotides read TGTGCCAGCAGCCCTAAGGGGACTGGCAACACAGATACGCAGTATTTT. The chain is built from TRBV7-2 and TRBJ2-3; TRBD2 is a possible D gene (6 bases). The germline V gene has CDR1 SGHTA and CDR2 FQGNSA. The CDR3 runs to 16 residues. Deletions cut 5 bases from V and 2 bases from J, with 17 bases between.

This clonotype has at least ten counts. The chain recombines TRBV7-9 with TRBJ2-1, with 13 bases identical to TRBD2. This CDR3 spans 16 amino acids. CDR1 and CDR2 (germline): SEHNR, FQNEAQ (reference sequence). The junction had 6 bases not matched to a gene; V was cut back by 6 bases and J by 4 bases. CDR3 residues: CASSRTSGSRYNEQFF. CDR3 coding DNA: TGTGCCAGCAGTCGGACTAGCGGGAGTAGGTACAATGAGCAGTTCTTC.

This clonotype was picked up many times. The gene calls are TRBV7-8 and TRBJ1-5; 11 bases are a match to TRBD1. Germline CDR1 is SGHVS and CDR2 is FQNEAQ. The CDR3 covers 16 residues. After removal of 5 bases from V and 3 bases from J, the junction contained 6 bases not matched to a gene. The CDR3 DNA follows: TGTGCCAGCAGCCTGGGGACAGGGGGGACCAATCAGCCCCAGCATTTT. It is translated as CASSLGTGGTNQPQHF. The variable domain in full, with the rest retrieved from reference TRBV7-8 and TRBJ1-5, is GAGVSQSPRYKVAKRGQDVALRCDPISGHVSLFWYQQALGQGPEFLTYFQNEAQLDKSGLPSDRFFAERPEGSVSTLKIQRTQQEDSAVYLCASSLGTGGTNQPQHFGDGTRLSIL.

Details on this clonotype: Possible read error: a much larger clone is one base away. J is TRBJ2-1 and V is TRBV12-3 or TRBV12-4, with 8 bases identical to TRBD2. The CDR3 has 15 amino acids. CDR3 sequence (DNA): TGTGCCAGCACACTCGGGGGGGGCGGCTACAATGGGCAGTTCTTC. Translating it yields CASTLGGGGYNGQFF.

This clonotype was recorded at least ten times. The gene calls are TRBV7-2 and TRBJ2-3, with 8 bases matching TRBD2. The CDR3 is 14 amino acids. V trimming: 4 bases; J trimming: 5 bases; junction bases outside the gene matches: 5. The V gene's germline CDR1 is SGHTA and CDR2 FQGNSA. DNA of the CDR3: TGTGCCAGCAGCTCACGAAGCGGGGGAGATACGCAGTATTTT. Translation gives CASSSRSGGDTQYF.

This chain uses TRBV20-1 with TRBJ1-2, with D maybe TRBD1 (6 bases). CDR1 and CDR2 (germline): DFQATT, SNEGSKA (reference sequence). The CDR3 totals 14 residues. V was cut by 6 bases and J by 7 bases, with 21 bases left in between. CDR3 residues: CSAVPGAQSPGYTF. The CDR3 DNA is TGCAGTGCCGTCCCAGGGGCCCAATCCCCTGGCTACACCTTC.

The table lists this clonotype with many counts. This rearrangement joins TRBV7-2 to TRBJ1-1, with 8 positions matching TRBD1. The CDR3 sequence is 14 residues long. The V gene end was trimmed by 3 bases and the J gene end by 3 bases; junction bases not matched to a gene: 3. From germline, CDR1 is SGHTA and CDR2 FQGNSA. This CDR3 is CASSFGTGHTEAFF. In DNA form, the CDR3 reads TGTGCCAGCAGCTTCGGGACAGGCCACACTGAAGCTTTCTTT.

The chain links TRBV28 to TRBJ1-1; D ambiguous. Germline-derived CDR1 and CDR2 are MDHEN and SYDVKM. Trimming stripped 3 bases from V and 1 base from J, with 18 bases between. The CDR3 totals 17 residues. CDR3 nucleotides: TGTGCCAGCAGTTTTGGGCAGTTTCGGGGTCAGAACACTGAAGCTTTCTTT. Protein product: CASSFGQFRGQNTEAFF.

This clonotype appeared many times. The chain links TRBV12-3 or TRBV12-4 to TRBJ2-5; tentative D call: TRBD1 (5 bases). V lost 0 bases and J 3 bases, leaving 5 bases between the germline ends. The CDR3 has 13 amino acids. The CDR3 loop is CASSLAQEETQYF. CDR3 DNA: TGTGCCAGCAGTTTAGCACAGGAAGAGACCCAGTACTTC.

The J gene is TRBJ1-6, the V gene TRBV7-2; no definite D call. Germline CDR1 is SGHTA and CDR2 is FQGNSA. V dropped 3 bases and J dropped 0 bases, with 12 bases sitting between them. The CDR3 loop spans 17 amino acids. The CDR3 sequence: CASSFGVGSSYNSPLHF. Written as DNA, the CDR3 is TGTGCCAGCAGCTTCGGGGTGGGGAGCTCCTATAATTCACCCCTCCACTTT.

This clonotype was observed a few times. The CDR3 is CASRTLGGNQPQHF. CDR3 DNA: TGTGCCAGTAGGACCCTTGGAGGCAATCAGCCCCAGCATTTT. The chain has TRBV19 and TRBJ1-5; D is ambiguous. The V end lost 6 bases, the J end lost 2 bases, and 11 bases lay between the germline ends. The CDR3 has 14 residues. Germline CDR1 and CDR2: LNHDA and SQIVND (reference sequence).

This clonotype was picked up many times. The V and J genes are TRBV7-8 and TRBJ2-1; no definite D call. The CDR3 is 16 amino acids. Trimming took 5 bases from V and 0 from J, leaving 14 bases between them. The germline V gene encodes CDR1 SGHVS and CDR2 FQNEAQ. The CDR3 DNA is TGTGCCAGCAGCGCCCCGGTAGCTGGCTCCTACAATGAGCAGTTCTTC. This gives the protein CASSAPVAGSYNEQFF.

The table lists this clonotype with many counts. This chain uses TRBV7-2 with TRBJ2-3; D remains unclear. Germline assignment: CDR1 SGHTA and CDR2 FQGNSA. V was pared by 8 bases and J by 2 bases, with 8 bases between. The CDR3 totals 12 residues. CDR3 residues: CASRVYTDTQYF. DNA for the CDR3: TGTGCCAGCCGGGTATACACAGATACGCAGTATTTT.